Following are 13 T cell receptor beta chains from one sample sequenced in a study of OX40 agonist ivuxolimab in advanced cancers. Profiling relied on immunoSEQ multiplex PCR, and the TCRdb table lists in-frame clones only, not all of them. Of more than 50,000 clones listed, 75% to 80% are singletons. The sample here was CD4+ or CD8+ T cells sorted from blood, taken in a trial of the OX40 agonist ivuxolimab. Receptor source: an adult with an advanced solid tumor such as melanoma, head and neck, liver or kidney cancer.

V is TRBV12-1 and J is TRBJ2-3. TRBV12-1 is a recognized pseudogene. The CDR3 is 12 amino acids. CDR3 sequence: CASWGRTDTQYF. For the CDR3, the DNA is TGTGCCAGCTGGGGGAGAACAGATACGCAGTATTTT.

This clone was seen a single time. CDR3 loop: CAWTPGSVHSPLHF. The CDR3 nucleotides are TGTGCCTGGACCCCGGGCTCGGTACATTCACCCCTCCACTTT. The rearrangement uses TRBV30 and TRBJ1-6; D is unclear. CDR1 GTSNPN and CDR2 SVGIG come from the germline V gene (reference sequence). The CDR3 has 14 amino acids. Trimming removed 4 bases at V and 8 bases at J, with 15 bases between.

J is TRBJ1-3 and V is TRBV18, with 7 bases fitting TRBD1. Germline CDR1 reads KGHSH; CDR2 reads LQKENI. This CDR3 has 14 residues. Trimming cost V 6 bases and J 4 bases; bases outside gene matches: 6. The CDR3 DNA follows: TGTGCCAGCTCCGTACAGGGGAAAGGAAACACCATATATTTT. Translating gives CASSVQGKGNTIYF.

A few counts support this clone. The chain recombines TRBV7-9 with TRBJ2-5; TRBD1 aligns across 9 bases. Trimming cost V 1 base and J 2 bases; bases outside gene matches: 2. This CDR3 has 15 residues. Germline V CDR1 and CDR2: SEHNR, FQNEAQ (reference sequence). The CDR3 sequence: CASSLGDRGQETQYF. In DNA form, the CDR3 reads TGTGCCAGCAGCTTAGGAGACAGGGGGCAAGAGACCCAGTACTTC.

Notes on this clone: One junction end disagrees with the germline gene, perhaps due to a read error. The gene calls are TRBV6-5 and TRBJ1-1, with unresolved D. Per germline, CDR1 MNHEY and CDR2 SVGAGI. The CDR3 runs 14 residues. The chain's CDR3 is CASGYRARNTEAFF. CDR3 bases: TGTGCCAGCGGTTACAGAGCTAGGAACACTGAAGCTTTCTTT.

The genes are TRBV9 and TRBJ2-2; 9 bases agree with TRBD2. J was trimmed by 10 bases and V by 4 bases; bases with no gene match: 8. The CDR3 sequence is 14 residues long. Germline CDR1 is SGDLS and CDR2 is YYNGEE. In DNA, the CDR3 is TGTGCCAGCAGCCCTCGGCTAGCGGGATCGGAGCTGTTTTTT. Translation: CASSPRLAGSELFF.

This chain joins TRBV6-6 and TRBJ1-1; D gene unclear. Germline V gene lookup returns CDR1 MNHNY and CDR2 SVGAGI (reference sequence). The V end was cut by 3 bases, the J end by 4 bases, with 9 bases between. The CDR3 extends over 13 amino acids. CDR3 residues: CASSYDTGTEAFF. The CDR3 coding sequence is TGTGCCAGCAGTTATGATACGGGCACTGAAGCTTTCTTT.

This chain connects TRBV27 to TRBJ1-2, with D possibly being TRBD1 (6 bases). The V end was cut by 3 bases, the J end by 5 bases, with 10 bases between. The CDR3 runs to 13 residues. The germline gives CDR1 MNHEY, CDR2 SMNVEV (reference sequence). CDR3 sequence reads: CASSFQGKYGYTF. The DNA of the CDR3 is TGTGCCAGCAGTTTCCAGGGGAAATATGGCTACACCTTC.

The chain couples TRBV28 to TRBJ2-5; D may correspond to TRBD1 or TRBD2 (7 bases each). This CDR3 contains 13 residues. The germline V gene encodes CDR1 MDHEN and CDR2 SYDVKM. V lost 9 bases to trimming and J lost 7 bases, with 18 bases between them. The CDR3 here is CASRQGGRVTQYF. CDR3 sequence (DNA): TGTGCCAGTCGGCAGGGGGGGAGGGTGACCCAGTACTTC. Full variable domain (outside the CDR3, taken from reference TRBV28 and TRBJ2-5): DVKVTQSSRYLVKRTGEKVFLECVQDMDHENMFWYRQDPGLGLRLIYFSYDVKMKEKGDIPEGYSVSREKKERFSLILESASTNQTSMYLCASRQGGRVTQYFGPGTRLLVL.

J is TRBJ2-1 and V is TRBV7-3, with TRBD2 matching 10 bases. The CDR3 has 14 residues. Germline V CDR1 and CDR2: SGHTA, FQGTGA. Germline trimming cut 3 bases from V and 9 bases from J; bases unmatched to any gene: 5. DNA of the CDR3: TGTGCCAGCAGCTTTTCTAGCGGGAGTGGTGAGCAGTTCTTC. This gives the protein CASSFSSGSGEQFF.

CDR3: CASSAISGTGEKLFF. In nucleotides, the CDR3 is TGTGCCAGCAGCGCTATCTCCGGGACCGGTGAAAAACTGTTTTTT. The chain has TRBV7-8 and TRBJ1-4; possibly TRBD1 for D (5 bases). The CDR3 is 15 amino acids. The V end lost 5 bases, the J end lost 7 bases, and 17 bases lay between the germline ends. CDR1 SGHVS and CDR2 FQNEAQ come from the germline V gene.

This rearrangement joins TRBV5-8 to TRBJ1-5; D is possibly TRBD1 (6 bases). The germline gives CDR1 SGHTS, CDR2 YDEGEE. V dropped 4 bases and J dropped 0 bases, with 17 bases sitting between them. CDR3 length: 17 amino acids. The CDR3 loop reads CASSPGQTLYSNQPQHF. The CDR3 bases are TGTGCCAGCAGCCCGGGACAAACCCTTTATAGCAATCAGCCCCAGCATTTT.

This CDR3 is CASSPRGTGELFF. Written as DNA, the CDR3 is TGTGCCAGCAGCCCGCGGGGCACCGGGGAGCTGTTTTTT. This rearrangement joins TRBV7-6 to TRBJ2-2, with D perhaps matching TRBD2 (6 bases). V was cut by 5 bases and J by 4 bases, with 8 bases left in between. This CDR3 comprises 13 residues. CDR1 and CDR2 from the germline V gene are SGHVS and FNYEAQ. The full variable domain, rest sourced from reference TRBV7-6 and TRBJ2-2, is GAGVSQSPRYKVTKRGQDVALRCDPISGHVSLYWYRQALGQGPEFLTYFNYEAQQDKSGLPNDRFSAERPEGSISTLTIQRTEQRDSAMYRCASSPRGTGELFFGEGSRLTVL.